This T cell receptor beta chain is from a study of technical replicates of blood from a few donors. Per germline, CDR1 MNHEY and CDR2 SVGAGI. CDR3 length: 15 amino acids. V was pared by 0 bases and J by 3 bases, with 12 bases between. TCRdb keeps only in-frame clones here, not all; method: immunoSEQ multiplex PCR. The profile shows 55,000 to 80,000 clones, roughly 98% of them singletons. The chain joins TRBV6-5 to TRBJ2-7; D is perhaps TRBD1 (6 bases). The sample consisted of T cells isolated from PBMCs. This receptor was identified in a human donor in good health. The CDR3 bases are TGTGCCAGCAGTTACTCGATCGGACAGCTCTACGAGCAGTACTTC. It translates to CASSYSIGQLYEQYF.